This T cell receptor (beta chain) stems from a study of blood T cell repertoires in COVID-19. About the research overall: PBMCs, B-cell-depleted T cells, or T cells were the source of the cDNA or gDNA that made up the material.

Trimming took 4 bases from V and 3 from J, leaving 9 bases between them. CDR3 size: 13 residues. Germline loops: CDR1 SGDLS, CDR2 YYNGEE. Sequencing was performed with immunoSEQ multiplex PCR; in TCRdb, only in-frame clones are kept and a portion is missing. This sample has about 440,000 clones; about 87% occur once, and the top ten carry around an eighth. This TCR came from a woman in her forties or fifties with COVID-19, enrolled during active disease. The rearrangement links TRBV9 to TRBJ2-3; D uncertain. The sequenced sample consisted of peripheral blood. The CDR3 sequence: CASSPHGTDTQYF. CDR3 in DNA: TGTGCCAGCAGCCCCCACGGGACAGATACGCAGTATTTT.